The 29 T cell receptor beta chains below were found in one sample sequenced in a study of cytomegalovirus exposure and HLA in healthy donors. The study ran its PCR with 60 Vbeta and 13 Jbeta primers. Sequencing used immunoSEQ multiplex PCR; TCRdb keeps in-frame clones, though not all of them. The sample lists 120,000 or so clones, around 80% occurring once. Sequencing was carried out using PBMCs. Source of these receptors: a man under 40 in good health and CMV-seronegative.

V gene TRBV9 combines with J gene TRBJ2-3, with 10 bases lining up with TRBD2. Per the germline V gene, CDR1 is SGDLS and CDR2 is YYNGEE. The CDR3 is made up of 17 amino acids. V shed 0 bases and J 6 bases; nucleotides not matched to a gene: 10. The CDR3 sequence: CASSVDPSGGALDTQYF. CDR3 DNA sequence: TGTGCCAGCAGCGTAGACCCAAGCGGGGGGGCCTTGGATACGCAGTATTTT.

The chain couples TRBV21-1 to TRBJ2-7; TRBD1, the table's D call, lacks a check against the DNA. TRBV21-1 is labeled a pseudogene. The CDR3 totals 11 residues. This CDR3 is CASSNQADHDF. CDR3 coding DNA: TGTGCCAGCAGCAATCAGGCTGATCACGACTTC.

The chain joins TRBV5-6 to TRBJ1-1, with D tentatively TRBD1 (6 bases). V gave up 6 bases and J gave up 4 bases, with 16 bases separating them. Looked up from germline, CDR1 is SGHDT and CDR2 is YYEEEE. The CDR3 spans 14 residues. The CDR3 is CASTLGARATEAFF. As DNA, the CDR3 is TGTGCCAGCACTCTGGGGGCCCGGGCCACTGAAGCTTTCTTT.

The chain carries TRBV5-1 and TRBJ2-7, with 7 nucleotides matching TRBD1. V shed 3 bases, J shed 5 bases, and the junction held 2 bases outside the gene matches. The CDR3 runs to 12 residues. Germline V gene lookup returns CDR1 SGHRS and CDR2 YFSETQ. CDR3 sequence (DNA): TGCGCCAGCAGCTCCGGGACAGACGAGCAGTACTTC. This codes for CASSSGTDEQYF.

In its sample, this clone was seen a few times. This rearrangement joins TRBV11-2 to TRBJ2-7; tentatively, D is TRBD2 (6 bases). The CDR3 runs 17 residues. Germline CDR1 and CDR2: SGHAT and FQNNGV. Trimming shortened V by 3 bases and J by 7 bases, and 25 bases separated the two germline ends. As DNA, the CDR3 is TGTGCCAGCAGCTTGAGCCAGGGAGCCACTAGCATCGGGGAGCAGTACTTC. This codes for CASSLSQGATSIGEQYF.

The chain recombines TRBV7-2 with TRBJ2-3; D may be TRBD2 (7 bases). The CDR3 covers 18 residues. The germline gives CDR1 SGHTA, CDR2 FQGNSA. V was pared by 2 bases and J by 7 bases, with 25 bases between. This CDR3 reads CASSLLKGGLPLANTQYF. The CDR3 DNA reads TGTGCCAGCAGCTTACTGAAAGGGGGACTACCCCTGGCGAATACGCAGTATTTT.

J is TRBJ1-2 and V is TRBV7-9; no clear D. The length of the CDR3 is 17 residues. The germline V gene encodes CDR1 SEHNR and CDR2 FQNEAQ (reference sequence). The V and J ends lost 1 base and 4 bases respectively, with 19 bases between them. The DNA of the CDR3 is TGTGCCAGCAGCTTAGGTGCGGCAGCGGGGTGGGCCTATGGCTACACCTTC. Translating gives CASSLGAAAGWAYGYTF.

This clone has only a few counts. The V and J genes are TRBV7-2 and TRBJ1-6, with TRBD1 as a possible D gene (6 bases). The length of the CDR3 is 15 residues. The V gene's germline CDR1 is SGHTA and CDR2 FQGNSA. Trimming shortened V by 4 bases and J by 2 bases, and 9 bases separated the two germline ends. CDR3: CASSSQGPYNSPLHF. In DNA form, the CDR3 reads TGTGCCAGCAGCTCACAGGGTCCCTATAATTCACCCCTCCACTTT.

This chain joins TRBV9 and TRBJ2-7; TRBD1 matches 7 bases. The CDR3 sequence is 14 residues long. With V trimmed by 0 bases and J by 2 bases, 2 bases remained unmatched. CDR1 is SGDLS and CDR2 is YYNGEE in the germline V gene. This CDR3 is CASSVGDSPYEQYF. Written as DNA, the CDR3 is TGTGCCAGCAGCGTAGGGGACAGTCCCTACGAGCAGTACTTC.

This chain connects TRBV7-6 to TRBJ2-3; weak D call: TRBD1 (7 bases). Between the trimmed V and J ends, which lost 0 bases and 0 bases, there was a span of 10 bases. Germline CDR1 and CDR2: SGHVS and FNYEAQ. The CDR3 totals 16 residues. CDR3 in DNA: TGTGCCAGCAGCTTAGCTTCAGGGGGGAGCACAGATACGCAGTATTTT. Its translation: CASSLASGGSTDTQYF.

This chain uses TRBV13 with TRBJ2-7; TRBD1 might be the D (6 bases). Per germline, CDR1 PRHDT and CDR2 FYEKMQ (reference sequence). The CDR3 extends over 13 amino acids. The V gene lost 3 bases and the J gene lost 3 bases, with 9 bases spanning the gap. The CDR3 nucleotides are TGTGCCAGCAGCTTCGGCAGGGGCTACGAGCAGTACTTC. Its protein is CASSFGRGYEQYF.

This chain joins TRBV29-1 and TRBJ2-2; 7 nucleotides line up with TRBD1. Trimming removed 3 bases from V and 4 bases from J; junction bases left unmatched: 8. The V gene's germline CDR1 is SQVTM and CDR2 ANQGSEA. The CDR3 sequence is 15 residues long. This CDR3 reads CSVDRGGMGTGELFF. In DNA, the CDR3 is TGCAGCGTTGACAGAGGGGGCATGGGCACCGGGGAGCTGTTTTTT.

V usage is TRBV28 and J usage is TRBJ2-3; D gene unclear. Germline V lookup: CDR1 MDHEN, CDR2 SYDVKM. Trimming took off 5 bases at V and 10 bases at J, with 13 bases between the two ends. CDR3 length: 12 residues. The CDR3 here is CASSLINFPQYF. The CDR3 nucleotides are TGTGCCAGCAGTCTCATAAACTTCCCGCAGTATTTT.

The V and J genes are TRBV19 and TRBJ2-4; D perhaps matches TRBD1 (5 bases). Germline assignment: CDR1 LNHDA and CDR2 SQIVND (reference sequence). V shed 6 bases and J shed 12 bases, with 15 bases lying between them. The CDR3 is made up of 12 amino acids. The CDR3 bases are TGTGCCAGTAGCCGGACAATCGGCAGTCAGTACTTC. Translating gives CASSRTIGSQYF.

The chain carries TRBV28 and TRBJ2-6, with a possible D match to TRBD1 (5 bases). The germline V gene has CDR1 MDHEN and CDR2 SYDVKM. This CDR3 region has 13 residues. Deletions cut 10 bases from V and 11 bases from J, with 18 bases between. The DNA for the CDR3 is TGTGCCATCAAAAGGGGTGGGGCGGACGTCCTGACTTTC. Encoded protein: CAIKRGGADVLTF.

V gene TRBV5-6 combines with J gene TRBJ2-1, with D tentatively TRBD2 (7 bases). The V gene's germline CDR1 is SGHDT and CDR2 YYEEEE. The CDR3 totals 16 residues. V lost 2 bases and J lost 5, with 17 bases in between. The CDR3 DNA is TGTGCCAGCAGCTTCGGGCAGGGAGGGGGGCACAATGAGCAGTTCTTC. It specifies CASSFGQGGGHNEQFF.

V and J are TRBV11-2 and TRBJ2-7, with 8 nucleotides matching TRBD1. The trim removed 4 bases at V and 0 bases at J, leaving 8 bases unmatched. The germline V gene encodes CDR1 SGHAT and CDR2 FQNNGV. CDR3 length equals 16 residues. In DNA form, the CDR3 reads TGTGCCAGCAGCTACGGGACAGGTCTATTCTCCTACGAGCAGTACTTC. As protein: CASSYGTGLFSYEQYF.

The chain has TRBV5-1 and TRBJ2-5, with a tentative D call TRBD2 (7 bases). Germline CDR1 and CDR2: SGHRS and YFSETQ. V was shortened by 3 bases and J by 4 bases, with 13 bases between the two germline ends. The CDR3 runs to 14 residues. CDR3 sequence: CASSWGGRGETQYF. In DNA form, the CDR3 reads TGCGCCAGCAGCTGGGGGGGCAGGGGAGAGACCCAGTACTTC.

The V call is TRBV9, the J call TRBJ1-5; possibly TRBD1 for D (6 bases). CDR1 is SGDLS and CDR2 is YYNGEE in the germline V gene. The CDR3 length is 14 residues. V lost 2 bases to trimming and J lost 3 bases, with 9 bases between them. The CDR3 loop reads CASSVRDNNQPQHF. The CDR3 DNA sequence: TGTGCCAGCAGCGTCCGGGACAACAATCAGCCCCAGCATTTT.

This clone is a singleton in its sample. The genes are TRBV21-1 and TRBJ2-7; the table assigns TRBD2, which was not confirmed against the DNA. TRBV21-1 is noted as a pseudogene. The CDR3 length is 17 residues. The CDR3 DNA reads as TGTGCCAGCAGCCCGGGGGGGGCGGGGGGCACTAGTTACGAGCAGTACTTC. Its translation is CASSPGGAGGTSYEQYF.

This clone was found once. This chain uses TRBV7-6 with TRBJ1-3; TRBD1 is a possible D gene (5 bases). The CDR3 totals 17 residues. V gave up 2 bases and J gave up 0 bases, with 14 bases separating them. Germline CDR1 SGHVS, CDR2 FNYEAQ. The DNA of the CDR3 is TGTGCCAGCAGCTTATTTCGGGGGTCCCTCTCTGGAAACACCATATATTTT. Translating it yields CASSLFRGSLSGNTIYF.

The chain recombines TRBV5-1 with TRBJ1-1; a weak D match, TRBD1 (5 bases). CDR1 and CDR2 (germline): SGHRS, YFSETQ. The germline V and J ends were trimmed by 7 bases and 3 bases, with 16 bases remaining between them. This CDR3 has 14 amino acids. The CDR3 DNA is TGCGCCAGCTGCCGTGGGATAGGGGACACTGAAGCTTTCTTT. Amino acid sequence: CASCRGIGDTEAFF.

V and J are TRBV28 and TRBJ1-5, with 7 bases identical to TRBD1. Trimming removed 8 bases from V and 5 bases from J; junction bases left unmatched: 9. This CDR3 contains 14 residues. CDR1 and CDR2 (germline): MDHEN, SYDVKM. CDR3 in DNA: TGTGCCAGCTCAGGGGGTTCGGCGGATCAGCCCCAGCATTTT. This translates into CASSGGSADQPQHF.

This clone was recorded only once. The V and J genes are TRBV4-3 and TRBJ2-3, with 12 positions matching TRBD2. V dropped 0 bases and J dropped 3; count of bases not matched to a gene: 7. This CDR3 is built from 18 residues. CDR1 LGHNA and CDR2 YSLEER come from the germline V gene. CDR3 residues: CASSQDRASGGGTDTQYF. The DNA for the CDR3 is TGCGCCAGCAGCCAAGATAGGGCTAGCGGGGGGGGGACAGATACGCAGTATTTT.

CDR3 region: CASSFGPLFEAFF. CDR3 coding DNA: TGTGCCAGCAGTTTCGGTCCCCTCTTTGAAGCTTTCTTT. The chain carries TRBV27 and TRBJ1-1; D call uncertain. The CDR3 sequence is 13 residues long. The ends were cut back, 3 bases at V and 7 bases at J, with 12 bases in the middle. CDR1 is MNHEY and CDR2 is SMNVEV in the germline V gene (reference sequence).

J is TRBJ2-1 and V is TRBV5-4; D is uncertain. The CDR3 consists of 16 residues. V was clipped by 1 base and J by 0 bases, with 11 bases between them. Germline V gene sequence: CDR1 SGHNT, CDR2 YYREEE (reference sequence). CDR3 DNA: TGTGCCAGCAGCTTGAAGCGCCTTTACTCCTACAATGAGCAGTTCTTC. This encodes CASSLKRLYSYNEQFF.

The CDR3 region is CASSHTSGGTDTQYF. CDR3 DNA: TGTGCCAGCAGCCATACTAGCGGGGGAACCGATACGCAGTATTTT. V is TRBV4-2 and J is TRBJ2-3; 11 bases are shared with TRBD2. V gave up 3 bases and J gave up 6 bases; unmatched junction bases: 5. The germline gives CDR1 LGHNA, CDR2 YNFKEQ. There are 15 residues in the CDR3.

The chain employs TRBV27 and TRBJ2-2; TRBD2 matches 7 bases. Germline CDR1 reads MNHEY; CDR2 reads SMNVEV (reference sequence). The CDR3 length is 17 residues. J lost 3 bases, V lost 4 bases, and 11 bases had no gene match. This CDR3 is CASSYLGRGSHTGELFF. The DNA of the CDR3 is TGTGCCAGCAGTTACCTGGGGCGGGGGAGCCACACCGGGGAGCTGTTTTTT.

The chain carries TRBV11-2 and TRBJ2-7; perhaps TRBD2 as D (6 bases). V dropped 1 base and J dropped 4 bases, with 14 bases sitting between them. The CDR3 length is 15 residues. Germline V lookup: CDR1 SGHAT, CDR2 FQNNGV. The CDR3 protein is CASSLGPAGIYEQYF. The CDR3 DNA reads as TGTGCCAGCAGCTTAGGCCCCGCGGGAATTTACGAGCAGTACTTC.